The 13 T cell receptor beta chains in this list originate from one sample, sequenced in a study of beta chain features in type 1 diabetes. Isolated RNA was reverse transcribed in full, so expressed TCRB transcripts were sequenced. Repertoires were generated with immunoSEQ multiplex PCR, while TCRdb's copy carries only in-frame clones and drops some. The sample contains about 240,000 clones, 27% of which appear only once. The sequencing input was central memory CD4+ T cells from blood. These receptors were obtained from a man aged 30 to 45 in good health.

About this clone itself: It may be a read error: a sequence one base away is much more abundant. The V call is TRBV7-7, the J call TRBJ2-3; no definite D call. The CDR3 length is 15 residues. Germline V gene sequence: CDR1 SSHAT, CDR2 FNYEAQ (reference sequence). Deletions cut 8 bases from V and 2 bases from J, with 17 bases between. CDR3 nucleotide sequence: TGTGCCAGCGGGTCAGTGTTGAGTCTCACAGATACGCAGTATTTT. Its protein product is CASGSVLSLTDTQYF.

This clone was counted between two and nine times. The chain combines TRBV15 with TRBJ1-1, with TRBD1 matching over 10 bases. V shed 1 base and J 1 base; nucleotides not matched to a gene: 3. The CDR3 has 16 amino acids. In germline, CDR1 is LNHNV, CDR2 YYDKDF (reference sequence). DNA for the CDR3: TGTGCCACCAGCAGAGGTGGGGACAGGGGGAACACTGAAGCTTTCTTT. This codes for CATSRGGDRGNTEAFF.

The V and J genes are TRBV2 and TRBJ1-5, with D unclear. This CDR3 is 15 amino acids long. Germline-derived CDR1 and CDR2 are SNHLY and FYNNEI. Trimming left V 1 base short and J 0 bases short, with 7 bases between. CDR3 amino acids: CASSEDAISNQPQHF. CDR3 in DNA: TGTGCCAGCAGTGAAGATGCGATTAGCAATCAGCCCCAGCATTTT.

V and J are TRBV9 and TRBJ1-5; 9 nucleotides align to TRBD1. V trimming: 3 bases; J trimming: 4 bases; junction bases outside the gene matches: 5. Germline CDR1 SGDLS, CDR2 YYNGEE. This CDR3 spans 15 amino acids. CDR3 residues: CASSAGTGINQPQHF. DNA for the CDR3: TGTGCCAGCAGCGCCGGGACAGGGATTAATCAGCCCCAGCATTTT.

The chain uses TRBV6-1 and TRBJ1-5; D perhaps matches TRBD1 (5 bases). The CDR3 has 14 residues. CDR1 MNHNS and CDR2 SASEGT come from the germline V gene. Trimming removed 7 bases from V and 0 bases from J, with 10 bases in between. The CDR3 bases are TGTGCCAGCATGGGACTCCTTAGCAATCAGCCCCAGCATTTT. This codes for CASMGLLSNQPQHF.

V is TRBV29-1 and J is TRBJ2-7; maybe TRBD2 (6 bases). V dropped 7 bases and J dropped 0 bases, with 10 bases sitting between them. In germline, CDR1 is SQVTM, CDR2 ANQGSEA. The CDR3 is made up of 12 amino acids. Here the CDR3 DNA reads TGCAGCGCTGCCGGGAGCTCCTACGAGCAGTACTTC. Its protein is CSAAGSSYEQYF.

The rearrangement links TRBV10-3 to TRBJ2-7; either TRBD1 or TRBD2 may fit D (5 bases each). Per germline, CDR1 ENHRY and CDR2 SYGVKD. The CDR3 totals 13 residues. V lost 5 bases, J lost 0 bases, and 8 bases lay in between. CDR3 sequence (DNA): TGTGCCATCAGTCGGGACGTCTCCTACGAGCAGTACTTC. Protein sequence: CAISRDVSYEQYF.

The J gene is TRBJ2-7, the V gene TRBV18; 9 nucleotides line up with TRBD1. The CDR3 contains 16 residues. Trimming cost V 5 bases and J 1 base; bases outside gene matches: 9. Germline assignment: CDR1 KGHSH and CDR2 LQKENI. The CDR3 DNA follows: TGTGCCAGCTCATCAAAGGACAGGGGTGTTTCCTACGAGCAGTACTTC. This codes for CASSSKDRGVSYEQYF.

As DNA, the CDR3 is TGTGCCAGCAGCGTTCTCTCCTACGAGCAGTACTTC. This gives the protein CASSVLSYEQYF. The chain has TRBV7-2 and TRBJ2-7; D gene ambiguous. Germline V lookup: CDR1 SGHTA, CDR2 FQGNSA. This CDR3 contains 12 residues. Between the trimmed V and J ends, which lost 5 bases and 0 bases, there was a span of 5 bases.

In this sample, this clone turned up many times. The chain has TRBV7-9 and TRBJ2-1; D may be TRBD1 (6 bases). This CDR3 is built from 12 residues. Trimming removed 5 bases from V and 9 bases from J, with 11 bases in between. Germline V lookup: CDR1 SEHNR, CDR2 FQNEAQ (reference sequence). CDR3 nucleotide sequence: TGTGCCAGCAGCCGACAGGTACCTGAGCAGTTCTTC. Amino acid sequence: CASSRQVPEQFF.

The chain combines TRBV9 with TRBJ1-1, with no clear D. V lost 2 bases, J lost 4 bases, and 6 bases lay in between. This CDR3 contains 12 residues. The germline gives CDR1 SGDLS, CDR2 YYNGEE. CDR3 DNA sequence: TGTGCCAGCAGCGTGCTTGGCACTGAAGCTTTCTTT. It specifies CASSVLGTEAFF.

The table lists this clone with a few counts. CDR3 coding DNA: TGTGCCAGCAGCTTGGGACAGCAGTTTGAGAACTACGAGCAGTACTTC. It is translated as CASSLGQQFENYEQYF. This rearrangement joins TRBV7-8 to TRBJ2-7; TRBD1 matches 7 bases. V was clipped by 3 bases and J by 3 bases; unmatched bases: 11. The CDR3 length is 16 residues. Germline V lookup: CDR1 SGHVS, CDR2 FQNEAQ. Using reference TRBV7-8 and TRBJ2-7 for the parts outside the CDR3, the full variable domain is GAGVSQSPRYKVAKRGQDVALRCDPISGHVSLFWYQQALGQGPEFLTYFQNEAQLDKSGLPSDRFFAERPEGSVSTLKIQRTQQEDSAVYLCASSLGQQFENYEQYFGPGTRLTVT.

The chain links TRBV7-7 to TRBJ2-3; no clear D gene. This CDR3 has 14 amino acids. CDR1 and CDR2 (germline): SSHAT, FNYEAQ (reference sequence). V shed 1 base and J shed 0 bases, with 5 bases lying between them. The CDR3 protein is CASSLDGSTDTQYF. The CDR3 DNA sequence: TGTGCCAGCAGCTTAGACGGGAGCACAGATACGCAGTATTTT.